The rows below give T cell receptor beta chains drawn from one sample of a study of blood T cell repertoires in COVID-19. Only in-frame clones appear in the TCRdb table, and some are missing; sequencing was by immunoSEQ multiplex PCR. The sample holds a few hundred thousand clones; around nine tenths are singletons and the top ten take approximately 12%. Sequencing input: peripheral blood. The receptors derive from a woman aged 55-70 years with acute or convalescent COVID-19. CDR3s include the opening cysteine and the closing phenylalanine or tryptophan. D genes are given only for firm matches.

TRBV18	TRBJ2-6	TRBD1	TGTGCCAGCTCCCGGGACAGGGCCCGCTCTGGGGCCAACGTCCTGACTTTC	CASSRDRARSGANVLTF
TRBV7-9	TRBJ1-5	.	TGTGCCAGCAGCTTAGTGGACAGTTATAGCAATCAGCCCCAGCATTTT	CASSLVDSYSNQPQHF
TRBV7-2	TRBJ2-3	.	TGTGCCAGCCAGAGGTTCACAGATACGCAGTATTTT	CASQRFTDTQYF
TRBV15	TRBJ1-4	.	TGTGCCACCAGCAGAGATGGAGGGGCGGGCGCAACTAATGAAAAACTGTTTTTT	CATSRDGGAGATNEKLFF
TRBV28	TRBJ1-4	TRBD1	TGTGCCAGCAGCCTAGACAGGGTGGATGAAAAACTGTTTTTT	CASSLDRVDEKLFF
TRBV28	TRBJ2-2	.	TGTGCCAGCAGTTCCCTTAAAGGGGGAGGGGCCGGGGAGCTGTTTTTT	CASSSLKGGGAGELFF
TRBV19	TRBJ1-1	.	TGTGCCAGTAGTATTCTACCAGGGGAACTAGTGGGGAATGAAGCTTTCTTT	CASSILPGELVGNEAFF
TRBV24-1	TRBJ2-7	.	TGTGCCACCAGTGATTTTTACAGCAAGCAGTACTTC	CATSDFYSKQYF
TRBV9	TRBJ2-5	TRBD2	TGTGCCAGCAGCGGGACTAGCGGGTCCCTCGGGGAGACCCAGTACTTC	CASSGTSGSLGETQYF
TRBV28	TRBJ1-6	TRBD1	TGTGCCAGCAGTAGGGGGCTTAATAATTCACCCCTCCACTTT	CASSRGLNNSPLHF
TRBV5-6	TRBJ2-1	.	TGTGCCAGCAGCTTCAGGGGCAGAAACAATGAGCAGTTCTTC	CASSFRGRNNEQFF